These 2 T cell receptor beta chains came from one sample sequenced in a study of blood T cell repertoires in COVID-19. Sequenced by immunoSEQ multiplex PCR; TCRdb stores in-frame clones only, minus some. The sample contains 150,000 to 200,000 clones, approximately 90% of which appear only once. The specimen sequenced was peripheral blood. The receptor source for this set is a man aged 50 or older with acute or convalescent COVID-19.

The chain joins TRBV6-5 to TRBJ2-2, with 7 bases aligning to TRBD2. Trimming cost V 8 bases and J 3 bases; bases outside gene matches: 3. Germline lookup yields CDR1 MNHEY and CDR2 SVGAGI. This CDR3 spans 13 amino acids. CDR3 sequence (DNA): TGTGCCAGCTGGGACTACCACACCGGGGAGCTGTTTTTT. It translates to CASWDYHTGELFF.

V usage is TRBV7-3 and J usage is TRBJ2-1; TRBD1 matches at 9 bases. J gave up 5 bases and V 2 bases, and 4 bases lay outside the gene matches. The CDR3 is 15 residues long. CDR1 is SGHTA and CDR2 is FQGTGA in the germline V gene. This CDR3 reads CASSLLQGADNEQFF. CDR3 DNA sequence: TGTGCCAGCAGCTTATTACAGGGGGCGGACAATGAGCAGTTCTTC.